Listed here are 8 T cell receptor beta chains from one sample, sequenced in a study of shared clonotypes between healthy human individuals. Data came from immunoSEQ multiplex PCR; TCRdb stores just in-frame clones and leaves some out. The table lists roughly 2.5 million clones, around 94% of them singletons. Source material: naive CD4+ T cells sorted from blood. Stated subset: CD45RA+ positively selected. These receptors were collected from a man between 18 and 35 years old in good health.

The rearrangement links TRBV27 to TRBJ2-1; D is ambiguous. The germline gives CDR1 MNHEY, CDR2 SMNVEV (reference sequence). Trimming removed 5 bases from V and 0 bases from J, with 11 bases in between. The CDR3 contains 15 residues. CDR3 loop: CASSPPSSSYNEQFF. CDR3 in DNA: TGTGCCAGCAGTCCCCCCTCCAGCTCCTACAATGAGCAGTTCTTC.

The chain combines TRBV11-2 with TRBJ2-3, with TRBD1 matching over 8 bases. Trimming took 0 bases from V and 12 from J; bases not matched to a gene: 8. The CDR3 consists of 14 residues. The germline gives CDR1 SGHAT, CDR2 FQNNGV. CDR3 protein: CASSLEAGGVGQYF. The CDR3 DNA follows: TGTGCCAGCAGCTTAGAGGCAGGGGGCGTAGGACAGTATTTT.

This rearrangement joins TRBV18 to TRBJ2-7, with 7 bases matching TRBD1. V was clipped by 1 base and J by 5 bases; unmatched bases: 5. Germline V gene lookup returns CDR1 KGHSH and CDR2 LQKENI. This CDR3 is 14 amino acids long. In DNA form, the CDR3 reads TGTGCCAGCTCACCACAGGGGGCGAGGAACGAGCAGTACTTC. It translates to CASSPQGARNEQYF.

This chain connects TRBV9 to TRBJ2-7; D is unresolved. The CDR3 loop spans 14 amino acids. The germline CDR1 and CDR2 sequences are SGDLS and YYNGEE. Trimming removed 0 bases at V and 6 bases at J, with 13 bases between. The CDR3, as DNA: TGTGCCAGCAGCGTAGACTGGGTTTTAGGCGAGCAGTACTTC. Encoded protein: CASSVDWVLGEQYF.

The sample holds one count of this clone. This sequence joins TRBV14 and TRBJ2-7, with TRBD2 as a possible D gene (7 bases). Germline V gene sequence: CDR1 SGHDN, CDR2 FVKESK. The CDR3 is 14 amino acids. V was trimmed by 4 bases and J by 3 bases, leaving 13 bases between them. The chain's CDR3 is CASSRGGRFYEQYF. CDR3 bases: TGTGCCAGCAGCCGGGGGGGGCGCTTCTACGAGCAGTACTTC.

This chain connects TRBV28 to TRBJ2-7; TRBD1 aligns across 9 bases. V lost 5 bases to trimming and J lost 5 bases; unmatched junction nucleotides: 10. CDR1 and CDR2 from the germline V gene are MDHEN and SYDVKM. The CDR3 totals 15 residues. CDR3 residues: CASSLAGTGSHEQYF. For the CDR3, the DNA is TGTGCCAGCAGTCTCGCCGGGACAGGGTCCCACGAGCAGTACTTC.

This chain links TRBV14 with TRBJ2-1, with D tentatively TRBD2 (5 bases). V was shortened by 4 bases and J by 0 bases, with 10 bases between the two germline ends. CDR1 is SGHDN and CDR2 is FVKESK in the germline V gene. This CDR3 contains 15 residues. The CDR3 reads CASSRWEISYNEQFF. DNA for the CDR3: TGTGCCAGCAGCCGATGGGAGATCTCCTACAATGAGCAGTTCTTC.

This clone is a singleton in its sample. The chain couples TRBV5-1 to TRBJ1-3; no firm D call. Germline CDR1 SGHRS, CDR2 YFSETQ. The CDR3 has 14 amino acids. Trimming removed 3 bases from V and 4 bases from J, with 11 bases in between. CDR3 amino acids: CASSSSLSGNTIYF. The CDR3 coding sequence is TGCGCCAGCAGCTCGTCCCTTTCCGGAAACACCATATATTTT.